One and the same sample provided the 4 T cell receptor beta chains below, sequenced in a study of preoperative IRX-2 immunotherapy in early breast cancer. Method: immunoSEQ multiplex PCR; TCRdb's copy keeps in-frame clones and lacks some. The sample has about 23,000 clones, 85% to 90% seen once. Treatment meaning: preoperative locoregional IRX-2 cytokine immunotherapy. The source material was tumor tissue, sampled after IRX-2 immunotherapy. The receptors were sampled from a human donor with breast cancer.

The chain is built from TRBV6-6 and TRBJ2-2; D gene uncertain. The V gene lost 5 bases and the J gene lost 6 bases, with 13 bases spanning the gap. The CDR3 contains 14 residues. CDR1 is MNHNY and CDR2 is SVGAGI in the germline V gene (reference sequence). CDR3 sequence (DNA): TGTGCCAGCAGTGGCGACACCTCAGCCGGGGAGCTGTTTTTT. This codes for CASSGDTSAGELFF.

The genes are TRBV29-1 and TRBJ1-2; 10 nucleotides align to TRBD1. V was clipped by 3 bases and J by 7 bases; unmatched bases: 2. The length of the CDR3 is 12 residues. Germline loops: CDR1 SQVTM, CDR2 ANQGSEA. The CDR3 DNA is TGCAGCGTTGAGGACAGGGGGGTTGGCTACACCTTC. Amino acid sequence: CSVEDRGVGYTF.

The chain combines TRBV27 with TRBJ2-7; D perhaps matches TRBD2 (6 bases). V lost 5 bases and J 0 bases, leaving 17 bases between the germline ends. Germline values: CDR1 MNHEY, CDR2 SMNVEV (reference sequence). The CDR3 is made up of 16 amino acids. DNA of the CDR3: TGTGCCAGCAGTGGGGGATCGGGACTGAGCTCCTACGAGCAGTACTTC. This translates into CASSGGSGLSSYEQYF.

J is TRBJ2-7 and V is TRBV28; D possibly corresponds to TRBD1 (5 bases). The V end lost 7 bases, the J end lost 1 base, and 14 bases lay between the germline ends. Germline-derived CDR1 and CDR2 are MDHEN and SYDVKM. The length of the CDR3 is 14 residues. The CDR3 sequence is CASTAQGGSYEQYF. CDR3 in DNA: TGTGCCAGCACAGCCCAGGGTGGTTCCTACGAGCAGTACTTC. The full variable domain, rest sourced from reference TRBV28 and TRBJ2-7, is DVKVTQSSRYLVKRTGEKVFLECVQDMDHENMFWYRQDPGLGLRLIYFSYDVKMKEKGDIPEGYSVSREKKERFSLILESASTNQTSMYLCASTAQGGSYEQYFGPGTRLTVT.